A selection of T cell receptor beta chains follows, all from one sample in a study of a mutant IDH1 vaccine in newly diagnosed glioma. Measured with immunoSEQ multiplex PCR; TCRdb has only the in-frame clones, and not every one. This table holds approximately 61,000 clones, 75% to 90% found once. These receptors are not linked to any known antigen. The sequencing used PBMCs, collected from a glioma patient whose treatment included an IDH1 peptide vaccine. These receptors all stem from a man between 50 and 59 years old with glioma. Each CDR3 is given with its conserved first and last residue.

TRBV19,CASSIGDNYGYTF
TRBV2,CASSTTDGLNTGELFF
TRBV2,CASSLGGLYGYTF
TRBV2,CASSELAVTTGELFF
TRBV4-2,CASSQGRGDQAFF
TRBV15,CATSRVQSNSPLHF
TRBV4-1,CASSQALHGEQYF
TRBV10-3,CAISGGSRSTDTQYF
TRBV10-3,CAISDRDNLGSYNSPLHF
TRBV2,CASSPTSSSYNEQFF
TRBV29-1,CSVRLDSPNSPLHF
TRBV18,CASSQGLMNTEAFF
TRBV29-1,CSVRSGDQPQHF
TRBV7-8,CASSPLAYSYEQYF
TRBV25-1,CASSEMGAYNSPLHF